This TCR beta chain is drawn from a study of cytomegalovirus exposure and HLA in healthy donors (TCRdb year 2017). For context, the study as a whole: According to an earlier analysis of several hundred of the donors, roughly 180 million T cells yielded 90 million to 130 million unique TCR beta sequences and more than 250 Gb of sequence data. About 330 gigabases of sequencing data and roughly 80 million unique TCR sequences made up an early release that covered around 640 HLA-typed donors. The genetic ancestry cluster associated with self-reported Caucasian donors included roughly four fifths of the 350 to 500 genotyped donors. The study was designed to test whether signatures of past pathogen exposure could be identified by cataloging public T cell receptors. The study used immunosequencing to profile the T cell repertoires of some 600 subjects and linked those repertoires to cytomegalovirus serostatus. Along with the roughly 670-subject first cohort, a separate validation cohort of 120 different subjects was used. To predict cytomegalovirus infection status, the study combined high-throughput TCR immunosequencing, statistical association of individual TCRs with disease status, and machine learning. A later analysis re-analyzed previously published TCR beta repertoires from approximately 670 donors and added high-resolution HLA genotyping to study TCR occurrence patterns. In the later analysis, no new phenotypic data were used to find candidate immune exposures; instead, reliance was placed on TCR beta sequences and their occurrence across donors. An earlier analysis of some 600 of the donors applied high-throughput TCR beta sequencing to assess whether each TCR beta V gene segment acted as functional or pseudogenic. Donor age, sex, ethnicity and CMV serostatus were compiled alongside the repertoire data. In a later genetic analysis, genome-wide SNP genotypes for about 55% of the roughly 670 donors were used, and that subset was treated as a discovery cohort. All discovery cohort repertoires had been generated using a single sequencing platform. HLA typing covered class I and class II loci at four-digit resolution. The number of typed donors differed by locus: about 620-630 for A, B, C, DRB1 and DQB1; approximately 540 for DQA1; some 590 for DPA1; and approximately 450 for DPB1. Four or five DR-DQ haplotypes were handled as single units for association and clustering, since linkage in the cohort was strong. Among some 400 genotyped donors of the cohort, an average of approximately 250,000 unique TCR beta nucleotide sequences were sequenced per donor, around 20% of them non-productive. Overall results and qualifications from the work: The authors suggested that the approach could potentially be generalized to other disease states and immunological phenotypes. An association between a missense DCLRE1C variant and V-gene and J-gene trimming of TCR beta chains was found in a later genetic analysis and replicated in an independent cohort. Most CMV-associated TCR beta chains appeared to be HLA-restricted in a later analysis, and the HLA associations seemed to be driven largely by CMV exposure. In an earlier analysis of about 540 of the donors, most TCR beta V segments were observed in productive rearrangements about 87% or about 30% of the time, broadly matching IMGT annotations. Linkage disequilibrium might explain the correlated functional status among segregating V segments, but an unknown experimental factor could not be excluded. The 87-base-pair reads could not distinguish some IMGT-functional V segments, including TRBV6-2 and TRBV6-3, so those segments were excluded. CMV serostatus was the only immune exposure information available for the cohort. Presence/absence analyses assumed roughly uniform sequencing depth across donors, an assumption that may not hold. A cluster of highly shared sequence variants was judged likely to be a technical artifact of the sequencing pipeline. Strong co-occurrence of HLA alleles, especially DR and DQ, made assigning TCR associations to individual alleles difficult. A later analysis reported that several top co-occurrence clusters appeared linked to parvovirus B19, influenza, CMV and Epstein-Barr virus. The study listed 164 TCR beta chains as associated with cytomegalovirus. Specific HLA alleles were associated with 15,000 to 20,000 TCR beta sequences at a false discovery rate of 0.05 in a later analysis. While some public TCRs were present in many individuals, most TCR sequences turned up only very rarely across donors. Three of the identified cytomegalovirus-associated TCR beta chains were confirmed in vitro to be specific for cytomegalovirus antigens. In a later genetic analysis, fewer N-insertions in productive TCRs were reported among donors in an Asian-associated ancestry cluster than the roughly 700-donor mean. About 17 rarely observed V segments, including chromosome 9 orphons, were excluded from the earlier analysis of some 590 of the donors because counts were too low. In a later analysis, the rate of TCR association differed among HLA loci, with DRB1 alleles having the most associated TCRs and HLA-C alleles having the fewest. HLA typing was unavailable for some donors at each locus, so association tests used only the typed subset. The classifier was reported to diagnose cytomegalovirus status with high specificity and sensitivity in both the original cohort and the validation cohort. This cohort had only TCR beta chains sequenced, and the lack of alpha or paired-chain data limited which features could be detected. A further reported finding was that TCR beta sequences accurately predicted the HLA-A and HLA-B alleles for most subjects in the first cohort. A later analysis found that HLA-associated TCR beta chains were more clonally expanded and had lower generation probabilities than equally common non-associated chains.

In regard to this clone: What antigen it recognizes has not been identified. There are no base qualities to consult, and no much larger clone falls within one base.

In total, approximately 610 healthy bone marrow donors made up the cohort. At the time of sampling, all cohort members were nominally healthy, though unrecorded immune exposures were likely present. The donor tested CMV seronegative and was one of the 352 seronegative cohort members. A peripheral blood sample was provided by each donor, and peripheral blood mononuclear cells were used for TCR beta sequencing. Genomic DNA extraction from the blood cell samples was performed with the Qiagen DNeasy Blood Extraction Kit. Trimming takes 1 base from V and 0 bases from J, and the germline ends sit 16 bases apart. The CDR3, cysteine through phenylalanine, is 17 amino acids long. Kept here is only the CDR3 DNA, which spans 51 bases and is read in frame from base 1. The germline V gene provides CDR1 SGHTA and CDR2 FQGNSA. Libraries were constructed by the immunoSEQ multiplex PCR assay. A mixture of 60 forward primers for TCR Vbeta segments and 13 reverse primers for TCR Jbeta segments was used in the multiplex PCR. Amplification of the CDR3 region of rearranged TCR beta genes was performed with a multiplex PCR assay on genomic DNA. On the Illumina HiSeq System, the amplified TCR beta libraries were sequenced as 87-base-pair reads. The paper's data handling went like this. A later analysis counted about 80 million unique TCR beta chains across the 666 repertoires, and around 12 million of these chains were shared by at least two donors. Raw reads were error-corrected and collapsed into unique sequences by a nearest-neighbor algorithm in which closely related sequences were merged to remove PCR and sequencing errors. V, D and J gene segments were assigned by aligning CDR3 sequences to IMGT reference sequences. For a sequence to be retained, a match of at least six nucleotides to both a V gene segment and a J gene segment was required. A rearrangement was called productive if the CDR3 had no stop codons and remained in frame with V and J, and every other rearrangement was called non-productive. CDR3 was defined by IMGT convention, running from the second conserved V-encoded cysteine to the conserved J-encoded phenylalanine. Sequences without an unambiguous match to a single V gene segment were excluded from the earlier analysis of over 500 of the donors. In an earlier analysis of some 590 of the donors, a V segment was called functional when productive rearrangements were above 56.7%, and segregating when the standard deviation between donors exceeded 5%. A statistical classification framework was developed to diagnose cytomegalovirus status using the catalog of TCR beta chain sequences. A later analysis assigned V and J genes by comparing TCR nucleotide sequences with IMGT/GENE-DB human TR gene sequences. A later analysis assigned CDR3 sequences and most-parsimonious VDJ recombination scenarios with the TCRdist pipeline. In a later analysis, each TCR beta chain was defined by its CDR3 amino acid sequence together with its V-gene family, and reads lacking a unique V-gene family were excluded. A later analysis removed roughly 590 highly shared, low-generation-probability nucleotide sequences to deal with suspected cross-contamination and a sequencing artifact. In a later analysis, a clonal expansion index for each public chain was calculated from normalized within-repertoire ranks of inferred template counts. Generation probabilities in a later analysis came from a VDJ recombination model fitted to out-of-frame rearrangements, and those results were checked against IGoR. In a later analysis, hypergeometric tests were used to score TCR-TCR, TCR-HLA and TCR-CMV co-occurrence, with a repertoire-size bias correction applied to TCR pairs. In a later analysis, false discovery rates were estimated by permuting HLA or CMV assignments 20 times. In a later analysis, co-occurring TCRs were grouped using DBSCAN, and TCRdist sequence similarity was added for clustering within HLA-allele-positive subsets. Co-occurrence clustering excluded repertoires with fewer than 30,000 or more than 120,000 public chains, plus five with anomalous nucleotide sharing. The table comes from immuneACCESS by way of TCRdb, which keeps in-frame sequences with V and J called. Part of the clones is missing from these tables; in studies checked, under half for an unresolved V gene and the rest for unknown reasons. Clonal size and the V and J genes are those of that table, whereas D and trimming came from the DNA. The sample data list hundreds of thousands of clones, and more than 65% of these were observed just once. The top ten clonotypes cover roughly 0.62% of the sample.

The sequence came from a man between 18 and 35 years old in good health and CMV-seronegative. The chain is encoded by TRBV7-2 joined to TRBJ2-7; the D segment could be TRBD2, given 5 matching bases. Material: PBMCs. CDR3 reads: CASSLGYRSGHSYEQYF. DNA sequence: TGTGCCAGCAGCTTAGGGTACCGGAGCGGCCACTCCTACGAGCAGTACTTC. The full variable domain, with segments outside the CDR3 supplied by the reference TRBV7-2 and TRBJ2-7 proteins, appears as GAGVSQSPSNKVTEKGKDVELRCDPISGHTALYWYRQSLGQGLEFLIYFQGNSAPDKSGLPSDRFSAERTGGSVSTLTIQRTQQEDSAVYLCASSLGYRSGHSYEQYFGPGTRLTVT.